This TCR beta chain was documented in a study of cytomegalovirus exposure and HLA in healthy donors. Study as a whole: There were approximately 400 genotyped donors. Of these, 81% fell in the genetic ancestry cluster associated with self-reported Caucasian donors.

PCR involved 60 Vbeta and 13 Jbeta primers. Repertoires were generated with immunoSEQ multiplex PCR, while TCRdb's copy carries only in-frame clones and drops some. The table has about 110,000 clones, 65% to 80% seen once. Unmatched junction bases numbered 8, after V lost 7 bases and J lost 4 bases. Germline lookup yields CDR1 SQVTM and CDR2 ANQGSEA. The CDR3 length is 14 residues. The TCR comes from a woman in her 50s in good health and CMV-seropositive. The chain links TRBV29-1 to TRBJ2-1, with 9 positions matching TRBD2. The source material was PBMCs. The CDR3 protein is CSAPAAGGYNEQFF. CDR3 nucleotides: TGCAGCGCCCCCGCGGCGGGGGGGTACAATGAGCAGTTCTTC.